This TCR beta chain was sequenced during a study of T cell repertoires in cytomegalovirus infection. Study-level information: Public TCR beta signatures provided an indication of both CMV infection and a matching HLA type. General study findings and limits: The study found HLA-C-restricted CMV-specific TCR beta clonotypes dominating the ex vivo response.

Via MiXCR, TCRdb re-called the reads, giving one row per CDR3 protein. The sample shows fewer than 350,000 distinct CDR3 sequences, approximately 32% of them seen only once. Trimming removed 8 bases at V and 2 bases at J, with 12 bases between. The CDR3 has 13 amino acids. CDR1 and CDR2 from the germline V gene are LNHDA and SQIVND (reference sequence). In this sample, this clonotype turned up a few times. Its antigen is unidentified. Sequencing used cultured PBMCs, obtained from culture after CMV antigen stimulation. The TCR sequence derives from a human donor in good health (CMV status not recorded). Some clones in this sample may be carry-over from other donors' samples. This rearrangement joins TRBV19 to TRBJ2-5; D may correspond to TRBD1 or TRBD2 (6 bases each). CDR3 loop: CASGGTLQETQYF. DNA of the CDR3: TGTGCCAGTGGAGGGACACTTCAAGAGACCCAGTACTTC.